This T cell receptor beta chain was sequenced during a study of CD8 T cells in ankylosing spondylitis. Study-level findings and limits: Clones linked to disease were reported to show significant enrichment in matched ankylosing spondylitis synovial fluid. Certain motif variants had earlier appeared in reactive arthritis synovial fluid and blood. Seven or eight highly homologous variants made up a TCR beta motif, and this motif appeared characteristic of ankylosing spondylitis blood.

This clonotype has a handful of counts. What it binds is not known. MiXCR was run by TCRdb on the 5' RACE reads, yielding one entry per CDR3 protein. This repertoire shows some 450,000 distinct CDR3 sequences, 17% found once; its top ten account for 0.85% to 1.3%. The sequenced material came from blood, either unsorted or a sorted T cell fraction (not recorded which). The TCR originated in a male donor with ankylosing spondylitis.

The CDR3 DNA reads as TGCGCCAGCAGCCCGCCAGCGGGGGGGAACAATGAGCAGTTCTTC. It codes for CASSPPAGGNNEQFF. The V gene is TRBV5-1, the J gene TRBJ2-1; 10 nucleotides align to TRBD2. Germline V lookup: CDR1 SGHRS, CDR2 YFSETQ. V dropped 4 bases and J dropped 5; count of bases not matched to a gene: 6. The CDR3 contains 15 residues.